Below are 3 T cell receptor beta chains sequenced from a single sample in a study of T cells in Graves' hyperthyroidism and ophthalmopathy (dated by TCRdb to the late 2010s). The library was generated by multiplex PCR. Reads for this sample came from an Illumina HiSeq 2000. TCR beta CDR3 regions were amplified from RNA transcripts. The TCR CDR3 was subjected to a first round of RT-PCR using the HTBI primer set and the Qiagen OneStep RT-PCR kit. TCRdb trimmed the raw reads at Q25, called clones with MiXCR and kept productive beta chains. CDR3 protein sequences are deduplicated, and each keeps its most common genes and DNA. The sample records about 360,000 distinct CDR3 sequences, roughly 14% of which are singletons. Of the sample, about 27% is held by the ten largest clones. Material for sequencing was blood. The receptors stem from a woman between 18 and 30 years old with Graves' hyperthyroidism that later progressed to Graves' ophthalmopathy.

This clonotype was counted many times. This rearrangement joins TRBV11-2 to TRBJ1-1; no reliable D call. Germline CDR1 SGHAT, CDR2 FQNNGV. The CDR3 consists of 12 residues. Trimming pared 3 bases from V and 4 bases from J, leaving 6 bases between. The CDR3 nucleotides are TGTGCCAGCAGCTTGACCAGCACTGAAGCTTTCTTT. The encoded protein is CASSLTSTEAFF.

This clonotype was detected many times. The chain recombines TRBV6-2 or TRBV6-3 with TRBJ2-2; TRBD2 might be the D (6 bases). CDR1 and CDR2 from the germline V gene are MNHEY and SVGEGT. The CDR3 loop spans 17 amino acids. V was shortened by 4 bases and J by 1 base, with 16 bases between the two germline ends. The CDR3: CASSSPATSLNTGELFF. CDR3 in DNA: TGTGCCAGCAGTTCTCCCGCCACTAGCTTGAACACCGGGGAGCTGTTTTTT.

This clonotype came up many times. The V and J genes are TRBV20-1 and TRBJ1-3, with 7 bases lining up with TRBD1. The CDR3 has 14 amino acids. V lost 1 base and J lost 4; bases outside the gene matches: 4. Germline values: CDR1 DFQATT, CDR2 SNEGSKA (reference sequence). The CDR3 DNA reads TGCAGTGCTAGAGCGCCGGACAGGGGAAACACCATATATTTT. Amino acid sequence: CSARAPDRGNTIYF.